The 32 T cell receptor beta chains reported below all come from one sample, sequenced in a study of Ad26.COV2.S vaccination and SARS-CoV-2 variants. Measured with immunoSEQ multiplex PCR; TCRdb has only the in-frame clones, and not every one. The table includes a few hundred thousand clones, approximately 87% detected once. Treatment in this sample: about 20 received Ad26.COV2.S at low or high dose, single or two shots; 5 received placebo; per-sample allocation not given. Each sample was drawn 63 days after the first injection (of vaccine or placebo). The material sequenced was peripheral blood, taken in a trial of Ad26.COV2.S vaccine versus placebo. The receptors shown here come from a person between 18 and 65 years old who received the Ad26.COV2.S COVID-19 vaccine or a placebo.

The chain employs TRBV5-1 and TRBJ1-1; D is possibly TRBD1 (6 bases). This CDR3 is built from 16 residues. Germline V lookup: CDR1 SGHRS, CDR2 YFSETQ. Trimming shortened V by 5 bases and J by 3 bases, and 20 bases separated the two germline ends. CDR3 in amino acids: CASRQGSGGPDTEAFF. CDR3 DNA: TGCGCCAGCAGACAAGGCTCGGGGGGGCCAGACACTGAAGCTTTCTTT.

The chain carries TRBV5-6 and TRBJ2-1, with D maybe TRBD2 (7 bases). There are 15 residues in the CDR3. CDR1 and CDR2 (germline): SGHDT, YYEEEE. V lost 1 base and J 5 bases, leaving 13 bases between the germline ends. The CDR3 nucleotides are TGTGCCAGCAGCTTGCTCGCGGGGGCTGACAATGAGCAGTTCTTC. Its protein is CASSLLAGADNEQFF. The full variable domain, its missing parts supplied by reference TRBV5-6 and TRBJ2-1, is DAGVTQSPTHLIKTRGQQVTLRCSPKSGHDTVSWYQQALGQGPQFIFQYYEEEERQRGNFPDRFSGHQFPNYSSELNVNALLLGDSALYLCASSLLAGADNEQFFGPGTRLTVL.

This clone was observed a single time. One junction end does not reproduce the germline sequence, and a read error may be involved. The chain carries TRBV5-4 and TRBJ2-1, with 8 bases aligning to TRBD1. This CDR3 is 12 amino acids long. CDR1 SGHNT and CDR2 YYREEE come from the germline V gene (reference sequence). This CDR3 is CASSLVIGQGIF. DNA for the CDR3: TGTGCCAGCAGCTTAGTCATAGGACAGGGAATCTTC.

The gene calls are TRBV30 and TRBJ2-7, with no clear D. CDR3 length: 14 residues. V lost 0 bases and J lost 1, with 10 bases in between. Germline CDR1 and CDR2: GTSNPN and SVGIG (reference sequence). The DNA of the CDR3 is TGTGCCTGGAGTGTACCCGACACTTCCTACGAGCAGTACTTC. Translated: CAWSVPDTSYEQYF.

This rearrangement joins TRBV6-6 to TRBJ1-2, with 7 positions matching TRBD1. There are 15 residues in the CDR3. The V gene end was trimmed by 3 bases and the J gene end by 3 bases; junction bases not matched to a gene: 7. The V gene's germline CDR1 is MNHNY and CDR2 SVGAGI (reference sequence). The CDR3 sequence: CASSYTGQGDYGYTF. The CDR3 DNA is TGTGCCAGCAGTTATACGGGGCAGGGGGACTATGGCTACACCTTC.

CDR3 amino acids: CASSRMGQGSRTGELFF. CDR3 in DNA: TGTGCCAGCAGCCGGATGGGACAGGGCTCGAGGACCGGGGAGCTGTTTTTT. The chain recombines TRBV5-6 with TRBJ2-2, with 9 bases fitting TRBD1. This CDR3 is 17 amino acids long. Trimming took 4 bases from V and 5 from J; bases not matched to a gene: 12. Looked up from germline, CDR1 is SGHDT and CDR2 is YYEEEE.

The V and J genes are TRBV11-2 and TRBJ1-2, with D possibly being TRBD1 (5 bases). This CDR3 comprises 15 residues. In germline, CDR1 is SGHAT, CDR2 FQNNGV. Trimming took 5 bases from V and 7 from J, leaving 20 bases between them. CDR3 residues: CASSRTGTGNSGYTF. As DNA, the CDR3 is TGTGCCAGCAGCAGGACCGGGACGGGGAATTCTGGCTACACCTTC.

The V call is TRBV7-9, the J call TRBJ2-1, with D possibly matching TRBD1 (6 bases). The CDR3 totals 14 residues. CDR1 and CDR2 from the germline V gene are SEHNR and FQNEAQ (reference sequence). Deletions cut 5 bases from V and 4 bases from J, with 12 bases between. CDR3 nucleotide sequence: TGTGCCAGCAGCGCCCGACAGGAATACAATGAGCAGTTCTTC. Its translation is CASSARQEYNEQFF. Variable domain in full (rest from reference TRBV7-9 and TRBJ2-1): DTGVSQNPRHKITKRGQNVTFRCDPISEHNRLYWYRQTLGQGPEFLTYFQNEAQLEKSRLLSDRFSAERPKGSFSTLEIQRTEQGDSAMYLCASSARQEYNEQFFGPGTRLTVL.

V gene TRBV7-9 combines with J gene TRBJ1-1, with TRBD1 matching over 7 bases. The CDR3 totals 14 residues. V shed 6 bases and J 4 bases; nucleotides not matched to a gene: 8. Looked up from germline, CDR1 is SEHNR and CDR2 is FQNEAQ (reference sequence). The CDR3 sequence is CASRPGGRGTEAFF. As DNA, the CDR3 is TGTGCCAGCAGGCCAGGGGGTAGGGGCACTGAAGCTTTCTTT.

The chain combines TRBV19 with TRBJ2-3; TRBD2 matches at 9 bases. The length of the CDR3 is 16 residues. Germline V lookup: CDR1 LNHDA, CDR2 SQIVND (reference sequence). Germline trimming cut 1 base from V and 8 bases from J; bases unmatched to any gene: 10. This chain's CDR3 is CASSIVAGTSHATQYF. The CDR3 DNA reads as TGTGCCAGTAGTATAGTGGCCGGGACTAGCCACGCTACGCAGTATTTT. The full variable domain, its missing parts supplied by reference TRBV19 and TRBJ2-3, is DGGITQSPKYLFRKEGQNVTLSCEQNLNHDAMYWYRQDPGQGLRLIYYSQIVNDFQKGDIAEGYSVSREKKESFPLTVTSAQKNPTAFYLCASSIVAGTSHATQYFGPGTRLTVL.

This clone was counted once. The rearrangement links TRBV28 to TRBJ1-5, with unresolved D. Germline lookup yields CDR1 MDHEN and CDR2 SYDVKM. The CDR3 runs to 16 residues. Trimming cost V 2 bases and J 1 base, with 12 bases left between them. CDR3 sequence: CASSLDIGGSNQPQHF. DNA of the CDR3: TGTGCCAGCAGTTTAGATATAGGTGGGAGCAATCAGCCCCAGCATTTT.

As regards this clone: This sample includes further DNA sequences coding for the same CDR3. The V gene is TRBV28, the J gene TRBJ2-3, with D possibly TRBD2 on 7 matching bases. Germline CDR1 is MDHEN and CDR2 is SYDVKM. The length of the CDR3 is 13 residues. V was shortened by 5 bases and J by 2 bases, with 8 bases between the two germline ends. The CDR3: CASSGGATDTQYF. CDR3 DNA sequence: TGTGCCAGCAGTGGGGGGGCCACAGATACGCAGTATTTT.

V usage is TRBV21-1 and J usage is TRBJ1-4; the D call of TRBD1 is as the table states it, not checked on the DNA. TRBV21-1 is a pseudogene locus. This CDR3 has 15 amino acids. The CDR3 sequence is CASSGLQSTNEKLFF. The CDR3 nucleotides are TGTGCCAGCAGCGGGTTACAGTCAACTAATGAAAAACTGTTTTTT.

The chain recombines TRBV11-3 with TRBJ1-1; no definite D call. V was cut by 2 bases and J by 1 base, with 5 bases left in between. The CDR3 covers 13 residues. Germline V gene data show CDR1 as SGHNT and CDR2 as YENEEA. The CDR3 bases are TGTGCCAGCAGCTTACATCCGAACACTGAAGCTTTCTTT. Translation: CASSLHPNTEAFF.

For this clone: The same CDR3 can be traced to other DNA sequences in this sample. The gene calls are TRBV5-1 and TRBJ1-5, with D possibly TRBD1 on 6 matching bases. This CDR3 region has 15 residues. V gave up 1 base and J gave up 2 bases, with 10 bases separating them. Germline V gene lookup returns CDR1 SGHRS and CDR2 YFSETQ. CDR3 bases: TGCGCCAGCAGCTTGTCTGGGGGCGGCAATCAGCCCCAGCATTTT. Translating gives CASSLSGGGNQPQHF.

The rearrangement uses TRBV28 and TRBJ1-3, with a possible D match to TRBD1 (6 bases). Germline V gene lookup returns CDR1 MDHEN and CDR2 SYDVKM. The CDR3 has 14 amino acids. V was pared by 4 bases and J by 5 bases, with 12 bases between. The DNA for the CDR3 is TGTGCCAGCAGTTCGGACAGAAGAAGAAACACCATATATTTT. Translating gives CASSSDRRRNTIYF.

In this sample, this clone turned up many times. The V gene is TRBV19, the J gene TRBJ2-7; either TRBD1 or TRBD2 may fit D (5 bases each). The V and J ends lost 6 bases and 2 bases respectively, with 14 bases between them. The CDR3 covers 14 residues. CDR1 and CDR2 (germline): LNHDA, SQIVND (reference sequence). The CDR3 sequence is CASRAGATPYEQYF. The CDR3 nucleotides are TGTGCCAGTAGGGCCGGGGCCACCCCCTACGAGCAGTACTTC.

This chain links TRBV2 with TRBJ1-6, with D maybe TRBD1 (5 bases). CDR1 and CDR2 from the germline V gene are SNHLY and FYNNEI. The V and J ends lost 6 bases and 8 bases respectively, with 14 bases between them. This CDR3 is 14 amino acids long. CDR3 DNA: TGTGCCAGCAGCATCAGGACAAACGATTCACCCCTCCACTTT. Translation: CASSIRTNDSPLHF. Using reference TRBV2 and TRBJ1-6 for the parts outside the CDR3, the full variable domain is EPEVTQTPSHQVTQMGQEVILRCVPISNHLYFYWYRQILGQKVEFLVSFYNNEISEKSEIFDDQFSVERPDGSNFTLKIRSTKLEDSAMYFCASSIRTNDSPLHFGNGTRLTVT.

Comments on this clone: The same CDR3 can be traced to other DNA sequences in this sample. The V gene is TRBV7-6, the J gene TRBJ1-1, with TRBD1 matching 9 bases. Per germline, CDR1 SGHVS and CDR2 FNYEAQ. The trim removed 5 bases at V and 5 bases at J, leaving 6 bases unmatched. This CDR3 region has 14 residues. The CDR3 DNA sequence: TGTGCCAGCAGCCTACAGGGGGCACGGACTGAAGCTTTCTTT. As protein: CASSLQGARTEAFF.

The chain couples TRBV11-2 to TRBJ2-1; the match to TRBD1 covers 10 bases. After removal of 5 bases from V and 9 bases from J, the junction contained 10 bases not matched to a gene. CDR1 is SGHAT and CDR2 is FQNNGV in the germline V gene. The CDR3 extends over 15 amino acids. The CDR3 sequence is CASSLWGTGAREQFF. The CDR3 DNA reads TGTGCCAGCAGCCTCTGGGGGACAGGGGCACGTGAGCAGTTCTTC.

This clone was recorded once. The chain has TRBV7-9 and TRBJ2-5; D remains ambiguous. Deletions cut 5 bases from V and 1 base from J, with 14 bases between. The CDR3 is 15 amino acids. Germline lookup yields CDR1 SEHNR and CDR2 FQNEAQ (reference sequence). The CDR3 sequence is CASSPEQGFQETQYF. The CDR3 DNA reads TGTGCCAGCAGCCCAGAACAAGGGTTCCAAGAGACCCAGTACTTC.

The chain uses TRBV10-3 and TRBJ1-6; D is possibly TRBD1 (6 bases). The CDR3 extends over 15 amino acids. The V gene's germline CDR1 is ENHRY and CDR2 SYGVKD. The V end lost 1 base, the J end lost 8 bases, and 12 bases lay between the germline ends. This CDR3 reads CAISEFRGGDSPLHF. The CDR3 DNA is TGTGCCATCAGTGAGTTTCGGGGGGGCGATTCACCCCTCCACTTT.

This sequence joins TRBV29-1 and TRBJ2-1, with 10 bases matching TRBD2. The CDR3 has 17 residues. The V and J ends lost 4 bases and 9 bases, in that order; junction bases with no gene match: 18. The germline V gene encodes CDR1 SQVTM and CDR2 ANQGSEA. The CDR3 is CSVAPLLAGEPGGEQFF. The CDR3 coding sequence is TGCAGCGTTGCGCCCCTCCTAGCGGGGGAACCGGGGGGTGAGCAGTTCTTC.

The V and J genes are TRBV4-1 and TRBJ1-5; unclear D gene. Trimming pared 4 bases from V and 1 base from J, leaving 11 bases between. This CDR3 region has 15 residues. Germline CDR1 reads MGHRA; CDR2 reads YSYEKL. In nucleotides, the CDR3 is TGCGCCAGCAGCCCACGCCACGGGAGCAATCAGCCCCAGCATTTT. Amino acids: CASSPRHGSNQPQHF.

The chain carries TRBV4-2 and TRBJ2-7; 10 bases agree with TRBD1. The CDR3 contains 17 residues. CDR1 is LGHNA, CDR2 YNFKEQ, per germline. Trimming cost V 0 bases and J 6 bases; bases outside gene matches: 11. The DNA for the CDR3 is TGTGCCAGCAGCCAAGATATGGGGGGACAGGGGTTCGCCGAGCAGTACTTC. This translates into CASSQDMGGQGFAEQYF.

In nucleotides, the CDR3 is TGTGCCAGCAGTTTGGCGAGGGGGGAGTCCTACGAGCAGTACTTC. It is translated as CASSLARGESYEQYF. The chain is built from TRBV28 and TRBJ2-7; D is tentatively TRBD1 or TRBD2 (6 bases each). CDR1 and CDR2 from the germline V gene are MDHEN and SYDVKM. The CDR3 is 15 amino acids. V lost 3 bases to trimming and J lost 1 base, with 13 bases between them.

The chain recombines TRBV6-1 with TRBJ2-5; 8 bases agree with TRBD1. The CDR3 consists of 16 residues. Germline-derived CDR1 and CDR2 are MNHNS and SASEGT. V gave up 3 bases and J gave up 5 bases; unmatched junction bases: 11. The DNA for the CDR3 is TGTGCCAGCAGTGACCTGAGGGGCAGGGGGCTGGAGACCCAGTACTTC. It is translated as CASSDLRGRGLETQYF.

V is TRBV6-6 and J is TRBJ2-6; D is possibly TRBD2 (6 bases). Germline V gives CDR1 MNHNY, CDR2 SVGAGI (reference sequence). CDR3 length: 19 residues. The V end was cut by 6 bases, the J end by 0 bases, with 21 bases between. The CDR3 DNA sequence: TGTGCCAGCAGCTACGAACCGGGGGTCGCCGGCTCTGGGGCCAACGTCCTGACTTTC. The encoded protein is CASSYEPGVAGSGANVLTF.

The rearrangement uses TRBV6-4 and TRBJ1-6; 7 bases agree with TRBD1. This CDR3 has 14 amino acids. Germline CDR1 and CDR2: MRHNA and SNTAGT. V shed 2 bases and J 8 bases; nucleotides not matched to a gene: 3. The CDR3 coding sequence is TGTGCCAGCAGTGACATAGGGGGCGATTCACCCCTCCACTTT. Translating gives CASSDIGGDSPLHF.

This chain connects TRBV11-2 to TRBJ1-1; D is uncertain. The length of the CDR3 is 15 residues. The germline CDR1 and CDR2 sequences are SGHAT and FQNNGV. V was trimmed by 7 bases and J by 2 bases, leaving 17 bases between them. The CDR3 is CASTSPIRRNTEAFF. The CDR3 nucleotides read TGTGCCAGCACCTCCCCGATAAGGAGAAACACTGAAGCTTTCTTT.

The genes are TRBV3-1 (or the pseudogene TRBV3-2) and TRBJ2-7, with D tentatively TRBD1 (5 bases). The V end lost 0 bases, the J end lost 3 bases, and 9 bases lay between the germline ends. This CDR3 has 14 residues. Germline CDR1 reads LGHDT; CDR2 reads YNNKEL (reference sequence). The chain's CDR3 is CASSQDPRVYEQYF. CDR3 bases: TGTGCCAGCAGCCAAGATCCCAGGGTCTACGAGCAGTACTTC.

CDR3 sequence: CASSHRNSPLHF. The CDR3 region has the DNA TGCGCCAGCAGCCATAGGAATTCACCCCTCCACTTT. V is TRBV4-3 and J is TRBJ1-6; no definite D call. Germline V gene data show CDR1 as LGHNA and CDR2 as YSLEER. V dropped 3 bases and J dropped 7 bases, with 4 bases sitting between them. The CDR3 has 12 residues.